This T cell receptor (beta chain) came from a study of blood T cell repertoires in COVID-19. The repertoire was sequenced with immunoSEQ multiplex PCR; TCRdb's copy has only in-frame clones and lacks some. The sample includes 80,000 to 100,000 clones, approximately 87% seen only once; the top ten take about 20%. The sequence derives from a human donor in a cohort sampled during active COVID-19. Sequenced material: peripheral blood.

CDR3 in DNA: TGTGCCAGCAGTTACTCGGGACAGGGAGCGACAGATACGCAGTATTTT. It translates to CASSYSGQGATDTQYF. The chain is built from TRBV6-2 or TRBV6-3 and TRBJ2-3, with 9 positions matching TRBD1. The CDR3 extends over 16 amino acids. Germline CDR1 reads MNHEY; CDR2 reads SVGEGT. V trimming: 0 bases; J trimming: 3 bases; junction bases outside the gene matches: 4.